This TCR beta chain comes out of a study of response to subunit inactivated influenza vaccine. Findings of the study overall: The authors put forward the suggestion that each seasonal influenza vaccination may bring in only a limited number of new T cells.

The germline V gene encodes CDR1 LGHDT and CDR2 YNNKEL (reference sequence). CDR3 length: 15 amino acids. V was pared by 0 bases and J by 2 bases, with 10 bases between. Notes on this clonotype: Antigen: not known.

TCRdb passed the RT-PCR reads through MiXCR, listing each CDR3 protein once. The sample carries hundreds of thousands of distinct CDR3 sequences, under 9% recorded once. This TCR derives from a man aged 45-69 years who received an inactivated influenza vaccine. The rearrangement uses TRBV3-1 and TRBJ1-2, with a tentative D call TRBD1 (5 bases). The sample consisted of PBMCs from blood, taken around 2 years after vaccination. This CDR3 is CASSQDIGGNYGYTF. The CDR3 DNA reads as TGTGCCAGCAGCCAAGATATTGGGGGGAACTATGGCTACACCTTC. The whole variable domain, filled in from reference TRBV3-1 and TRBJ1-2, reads DTAVSQTPKYLVTQMGNDKSIKCEQNLGHDTMYWYKQDSKKFLKIMFSYNNKELIINETVPNRFSPKSPDKAHLNLHINSLELGDSAVYFCASSQDIGGNYGYTFGSGTRLTVV.